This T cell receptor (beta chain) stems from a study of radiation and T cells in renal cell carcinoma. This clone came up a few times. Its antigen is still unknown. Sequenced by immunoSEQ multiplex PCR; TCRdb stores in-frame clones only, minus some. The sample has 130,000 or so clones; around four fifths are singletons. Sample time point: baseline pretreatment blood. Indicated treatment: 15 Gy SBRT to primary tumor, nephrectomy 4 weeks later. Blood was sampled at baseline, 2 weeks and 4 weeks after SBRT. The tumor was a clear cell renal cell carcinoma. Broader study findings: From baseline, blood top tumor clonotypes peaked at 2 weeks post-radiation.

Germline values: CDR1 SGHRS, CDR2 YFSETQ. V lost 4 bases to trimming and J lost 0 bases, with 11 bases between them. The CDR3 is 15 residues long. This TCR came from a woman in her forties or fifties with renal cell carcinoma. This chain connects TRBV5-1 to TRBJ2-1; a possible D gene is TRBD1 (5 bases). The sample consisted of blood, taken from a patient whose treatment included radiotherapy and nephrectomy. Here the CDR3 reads CASSLGHLSYNEQFF. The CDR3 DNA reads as TGCGCCAGCAGCCTAGGACACCTCTCCTACAATGAGCAGTTCTTC.